The sequence of this T cell receptor (beta chain) was determined in a study of glioma-infiltrating T cells. This clonotype was observed at least ten times. The target antigen is unknown. Trimming cost V 3 bases and J 1 base, with 8 bases left between them. CDR1 SGHTA and CDR2 FQGNSA come from the germline V gene. CDR3 size: 14 residues. Points from the study as a whole: Non-neoplastic patients had below-expected tissue-blood divergence, while all gliomas exceeded expectation. CDR3 overlap between tissue and blood was very small.

The iRepertoire nested amplicon-rescue multiplex PCR amplified TCR alpha and beta CDR3s from RNA. One-step reverse transcription and amplification started from approximately 100-400 ng of tissue mRNA or PBMC total RNA. MiXCR was run by TCRdb on the multiplex PCR reads, yielding one entry per CDR3 protein. The sample lists roughly 100,000 distinct CDR3 sequences, around 31% occurring once. This sequence joins TRBV7-2 and TRBJ2-3; D gene unclear. This clonotype was sampled from a human donor with low-grade glioma or glioblastoma, undergoing nonglioma brain surgery, or in good health (not recorded which). Sequencing was performed on glioma tissue, nonneoplastic brain tissue, or PBMCs (not recorded which). DNA for the CDR3: TGTGCCAGCAGCTTCAAGTGGGGCACAGATACGCAGTATTTT. As protein: CASSFKWGTDTQYF.